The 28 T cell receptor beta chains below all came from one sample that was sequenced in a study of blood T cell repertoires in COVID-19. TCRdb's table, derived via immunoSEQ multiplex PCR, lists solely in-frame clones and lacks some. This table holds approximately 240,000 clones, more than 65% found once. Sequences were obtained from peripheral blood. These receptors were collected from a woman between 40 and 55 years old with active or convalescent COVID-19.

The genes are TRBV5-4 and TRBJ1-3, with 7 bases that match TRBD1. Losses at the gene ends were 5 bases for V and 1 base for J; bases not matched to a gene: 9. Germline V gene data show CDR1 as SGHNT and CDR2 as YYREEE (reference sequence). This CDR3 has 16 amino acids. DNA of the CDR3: TGTGCCAGCAGTTCCCAGGGGGTGAGATCTGGAAACACCATATATTTT. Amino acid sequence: CASSSQGVRSGNTIYF.

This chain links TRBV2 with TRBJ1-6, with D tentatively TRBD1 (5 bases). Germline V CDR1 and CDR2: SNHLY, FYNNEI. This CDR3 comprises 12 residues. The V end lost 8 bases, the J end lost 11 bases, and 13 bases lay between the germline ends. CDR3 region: CASAGTTTPLHF. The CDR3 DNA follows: TGTGCCAGCGCAGGGACTACGACACCCCTCCACTTT.

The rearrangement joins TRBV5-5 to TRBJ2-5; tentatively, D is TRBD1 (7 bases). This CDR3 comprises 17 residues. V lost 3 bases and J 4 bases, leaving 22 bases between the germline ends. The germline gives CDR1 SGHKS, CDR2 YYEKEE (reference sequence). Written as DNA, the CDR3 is TGTGCCAGCAGCTCGGAGGGACAGATTATTCGGGGAGAGACCCAGTACTTC. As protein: CASSSEGQIIRGETQYF. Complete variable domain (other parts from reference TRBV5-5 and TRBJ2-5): DAGVTQSPTHLIKTRGQQVTLRCSPISGHKSVSWYQQVLGQGPQFIFQYYEKEERGRGNFPDRFSARQFPNYSSELNVNALLLGDSALYLCASSSEGQIIRGETQYFGPGTRLLVL.

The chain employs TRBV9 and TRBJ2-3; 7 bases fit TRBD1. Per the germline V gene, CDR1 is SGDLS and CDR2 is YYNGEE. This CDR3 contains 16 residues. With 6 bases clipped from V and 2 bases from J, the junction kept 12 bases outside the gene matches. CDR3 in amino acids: CASTRDRSYNTDTQYF. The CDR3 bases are TGTGCCAGCACCCGGGACAGAAGTTATAACACAGATACGCAGTATTTT.

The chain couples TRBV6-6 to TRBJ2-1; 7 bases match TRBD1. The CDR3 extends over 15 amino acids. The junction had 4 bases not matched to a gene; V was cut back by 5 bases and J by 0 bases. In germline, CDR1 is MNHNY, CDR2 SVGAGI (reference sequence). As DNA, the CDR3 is TGTGCCAGCAGTCTTGACAGGGACTCCTACAATGAGCAGTTCTTC. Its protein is CASSLDRDSYNEQFF.

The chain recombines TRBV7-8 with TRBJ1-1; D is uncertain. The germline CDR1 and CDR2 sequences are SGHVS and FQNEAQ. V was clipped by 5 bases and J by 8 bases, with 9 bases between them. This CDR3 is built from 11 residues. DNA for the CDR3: TGTGCCAGCAGCCCGAGCCGGGAAGCTTTCTTT. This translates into CASSPSREAFF.

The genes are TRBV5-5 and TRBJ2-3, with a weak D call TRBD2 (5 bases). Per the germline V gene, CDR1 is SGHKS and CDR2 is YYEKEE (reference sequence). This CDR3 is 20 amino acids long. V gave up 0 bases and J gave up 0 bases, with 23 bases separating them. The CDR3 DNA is TGTGCCAGCAGCTTGGGCGTAGTTCGGAGAGGGCGATCTAGCACAGATACGCAGTATTTT. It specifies CASSLGVVRRGRSSTDTQYF.

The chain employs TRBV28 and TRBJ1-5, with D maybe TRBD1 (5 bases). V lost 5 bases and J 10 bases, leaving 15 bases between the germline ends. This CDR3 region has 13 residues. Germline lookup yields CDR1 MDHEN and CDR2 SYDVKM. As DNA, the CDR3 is TGTGCCAGCAGTGTCCAGACAGTTCCTCCCCAGCATTTT. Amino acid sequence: CASSVQTVPPQHF.

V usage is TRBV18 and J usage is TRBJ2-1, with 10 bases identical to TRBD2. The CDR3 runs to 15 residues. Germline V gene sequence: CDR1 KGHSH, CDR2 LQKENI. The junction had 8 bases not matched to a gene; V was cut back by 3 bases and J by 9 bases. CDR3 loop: CASSPPSGGNREQFF. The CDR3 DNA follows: TGTGCCAGCTCACCTCCTAGCGGGGGAAATCGTGAGCAGTTCTTC. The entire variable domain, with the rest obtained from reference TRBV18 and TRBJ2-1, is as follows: NAGVMQNPRHLVRRRGQEARLRCSPMKGHSHVYWYRQLPEEGLKFMVYLQKENIIDESGMPKERFSAEFPKEGPSILRIQQVVRGDSAAYFCASSPPSGGNREQFFGPGTRLTVL.

The CDR3: CASSILAATYGYTF. The CDR3 nucleotides read TGTGCCAGTAGTATATTGGCGGCTACATATGGCTACACCTTC. The chain combines TRBV19 with TRBJ1-2; no definite D call. The CDR3 loop spans 14 amino acids. Trimming stripped 2 bases from V and 5 bases from J, with 12 bases between. Per germline, CDR1 LNHDA and CDR2 SQIVND (reference sequence).

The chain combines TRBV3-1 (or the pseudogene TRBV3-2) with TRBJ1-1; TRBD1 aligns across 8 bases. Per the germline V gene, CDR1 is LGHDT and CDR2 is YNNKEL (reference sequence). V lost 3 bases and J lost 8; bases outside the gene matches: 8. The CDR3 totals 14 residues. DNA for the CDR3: TGTGCCAGCAGCCATTTCCGTCGGACAGGGGAAGCTTTCTTT. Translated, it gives CASSHFRRTGEAFF.

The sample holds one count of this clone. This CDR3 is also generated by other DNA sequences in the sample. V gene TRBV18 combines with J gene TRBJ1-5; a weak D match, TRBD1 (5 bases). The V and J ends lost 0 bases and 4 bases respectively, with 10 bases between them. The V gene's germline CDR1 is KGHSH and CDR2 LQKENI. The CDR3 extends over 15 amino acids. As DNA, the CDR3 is TGTGCCAGCTCACCACCGCCAGGGCGGAATCAGCCCCAGCATTTT. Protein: CASSPPPGRNQPQHF. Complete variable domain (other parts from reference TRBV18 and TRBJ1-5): NAGVMQNPRHLVRRRGQEARLRCSPMKGHSHVYWYRQLPEEGLKFMVYLQKENIIDESGMPKERFSAEFPKEGPSILRIQQVVRGDSAAYFCASSPPPGRNQPQHFGDGTRLSIL.

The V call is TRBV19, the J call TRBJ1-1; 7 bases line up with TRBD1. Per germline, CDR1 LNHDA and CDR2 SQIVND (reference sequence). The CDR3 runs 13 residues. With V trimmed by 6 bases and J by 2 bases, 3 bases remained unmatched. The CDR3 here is CASSTGANTEAFF. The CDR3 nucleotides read TGTGCCAGTAGCACAGGGGCTAACACTGAAGCTTTCTTT.

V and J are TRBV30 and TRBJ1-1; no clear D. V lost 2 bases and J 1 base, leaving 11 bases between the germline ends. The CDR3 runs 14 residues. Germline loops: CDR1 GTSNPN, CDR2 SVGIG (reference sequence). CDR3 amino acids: CAWSSYSSNTEAFF. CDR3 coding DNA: TGTGCCTGGAGTAGTTACAGTTCGAACACTGAAGCTTTCTTT.

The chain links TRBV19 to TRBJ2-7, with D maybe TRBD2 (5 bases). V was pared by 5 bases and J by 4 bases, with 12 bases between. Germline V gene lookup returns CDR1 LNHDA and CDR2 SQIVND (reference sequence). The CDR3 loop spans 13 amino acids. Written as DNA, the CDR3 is TGTGCCAGTAGTGTCGGACGGGGTTACGAGCAGTACGTC. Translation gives CASSVGRGYEQYV.

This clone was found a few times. The CDR3, as DNA: TGTGCCAGCAGGGGGACACCATCTGGTGGCTACACCTTC. It translates to CASRGTPSGGYTF. V is TRBV12-3 or TRBV12-4 and J is TRBJ1-2; tentative D call: TRBD1 (6 bases). The V end lost 6 bases, the J end lost 7 bases, and 15 bases lay between the germline ends. The CDR3 sequence is 13 residues long.

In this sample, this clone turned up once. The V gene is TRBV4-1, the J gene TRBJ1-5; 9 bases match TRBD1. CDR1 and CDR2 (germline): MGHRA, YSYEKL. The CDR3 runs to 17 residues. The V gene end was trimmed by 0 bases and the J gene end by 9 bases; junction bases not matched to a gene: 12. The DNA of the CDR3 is TGCGCCAGCAGCCAAGATAGCCTATCGACAGGGGGGCGGCCCCAGCATTTT. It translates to CASSQDSLSTGGRPQHF.

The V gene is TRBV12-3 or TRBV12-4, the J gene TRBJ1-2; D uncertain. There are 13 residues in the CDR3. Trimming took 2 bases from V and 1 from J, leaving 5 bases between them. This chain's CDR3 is CASSLTFNYGYTF. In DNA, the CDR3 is TGTGCCAGCAGTTTAACATTTAACTATGGCTACACCTTC.

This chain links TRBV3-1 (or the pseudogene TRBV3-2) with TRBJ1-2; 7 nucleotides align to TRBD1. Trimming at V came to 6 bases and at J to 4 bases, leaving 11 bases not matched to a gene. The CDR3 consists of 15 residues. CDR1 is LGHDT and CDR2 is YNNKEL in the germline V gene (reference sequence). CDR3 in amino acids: CASRSTGVNAYGYTF. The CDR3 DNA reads TGTGCCAGCAGATCTACAGGGGTAAACGCCTATGGCTACACCTTC.

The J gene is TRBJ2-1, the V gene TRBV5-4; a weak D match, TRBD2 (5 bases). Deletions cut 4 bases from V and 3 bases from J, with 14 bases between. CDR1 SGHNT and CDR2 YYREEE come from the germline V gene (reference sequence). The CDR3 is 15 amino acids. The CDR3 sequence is CASSSVMGDYNEQFF. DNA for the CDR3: TGTGCCAGCAGCAGTGTAATGGGAGACTACAATGAGCAGTTCTTC.

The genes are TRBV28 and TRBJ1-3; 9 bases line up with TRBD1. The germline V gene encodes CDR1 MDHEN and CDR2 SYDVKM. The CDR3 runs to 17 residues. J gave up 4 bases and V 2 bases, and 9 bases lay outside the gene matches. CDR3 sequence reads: CASSLMGQGNSGNTIYF. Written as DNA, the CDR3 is TGTGCCAGCAGTTTAATGGGACAGGGCAATTCAGGAAACACCATATATTTT.

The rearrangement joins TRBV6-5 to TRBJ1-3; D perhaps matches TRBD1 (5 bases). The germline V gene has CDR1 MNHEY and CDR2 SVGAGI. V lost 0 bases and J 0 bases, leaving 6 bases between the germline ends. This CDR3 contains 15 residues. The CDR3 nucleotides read TGTGCCAGCAGTTACTCGACAGTCTCTGGAAACACCATATATTTT. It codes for CASSYSTVSGNTIYF.

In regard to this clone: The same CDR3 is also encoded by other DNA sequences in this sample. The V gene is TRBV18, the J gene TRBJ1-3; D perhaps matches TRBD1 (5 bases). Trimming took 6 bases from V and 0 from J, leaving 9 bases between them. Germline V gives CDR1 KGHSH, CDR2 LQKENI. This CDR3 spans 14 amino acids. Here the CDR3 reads CASSPGGSGNTIYF. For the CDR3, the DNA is TGTGCCAGCTCCCCCGGGGGCTCTGGAAACACCATATATTTT.

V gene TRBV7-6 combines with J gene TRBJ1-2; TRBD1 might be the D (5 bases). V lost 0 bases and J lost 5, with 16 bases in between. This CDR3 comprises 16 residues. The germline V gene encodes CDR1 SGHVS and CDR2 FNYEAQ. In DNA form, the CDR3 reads TGTGCCAGCAGCTTAGCGCCGGCAGGGCAGCCTTATGGCTACACCTTC. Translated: CASSLAPAGQPYGYTF.

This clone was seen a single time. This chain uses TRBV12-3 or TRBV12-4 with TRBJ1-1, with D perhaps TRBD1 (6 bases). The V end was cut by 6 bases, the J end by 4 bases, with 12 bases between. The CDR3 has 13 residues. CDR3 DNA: TGTGCCAGCAGATTTACAGGGTCCACTGAAGCTTTCTTT. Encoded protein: CASRFTGSTEAFF.

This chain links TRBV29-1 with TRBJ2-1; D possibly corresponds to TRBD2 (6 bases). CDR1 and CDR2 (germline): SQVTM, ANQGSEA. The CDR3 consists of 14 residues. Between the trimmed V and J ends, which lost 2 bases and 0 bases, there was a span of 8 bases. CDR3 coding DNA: TGCAGCGTTGAAAGACTAGACTCCTACAATGAGCAGTTCTTC. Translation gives CSVERLDSYNEQFF.

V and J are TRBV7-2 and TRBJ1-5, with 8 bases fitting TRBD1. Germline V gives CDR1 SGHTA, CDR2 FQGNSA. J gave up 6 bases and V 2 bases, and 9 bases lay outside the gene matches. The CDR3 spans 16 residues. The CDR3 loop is CASSLSVRGLGQPQHF. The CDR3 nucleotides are TGTGCCAGCAGCTTATCGGTCAGGGGGCTAGGTCAGCCCCAGCATTTT.

The CDR3 sequence: CASSPQGPTNYGYTF. The CDR3 DNA sequence: TGTGCCAGTAGTCCGCAGGGCCCTACTAACTATGGCTACACCTTC. V and J are TRBV19 and TRBJ1-2; possible D gene TRBD1, 5 bases. V was clipped by 5 bases and J by 0 bases, with 13 bases between them. Germline V lookup: CDR1 LNHDA, CDR2 SQIVND (reference sequence). The CDR3 is 15 residues long.